This TCR beta chain was identified during a study of Tregs in tolerant kidney transplant recipients. About the study: Mixed chimerism was transient after nonmyeloablative marrow transplants from related graft donors. Donor B cells were activated for 10 days on irradiated CD40L-expressing 3T3 cells. CD4+CD25+CD127- cells came from approximately three-day belatacept mixed lymphocyte reactions, some with approximately five-day graft donor restimulation.

V lost 4 bases to trimming and J lost 1 base; unmatched junction nucleotides: 9. CDR3 length equals 18 residues. CDR1 and CDR2 from the germline V gene are SGHNT and YYREEE (reference sequence). Assay used: immunoSEQ multiplex PCR; TCRdb lists only in-frame clones, some missing. Of a few thousand clones in the sample, nearly 90% were seen once. A note on this clone: No antigen is known for it.

The study, taken as a whole, reports: Antigen-driven expansion was suggested because donor-specific Tregs expanded more than all Tregs in tolerant patients.

J is TRBJ2-5 and V is TRBV5-4; TRBD2 aligns across 14 bases. The sequencing here drew on Tregs from blood cultured with allogeneic cells, taken before the transplant. This receptor was taken from a human patient who received a combined kidney and bone marrow transplant. CDR3 sequence: CASSRRTSGGISQETQYF. The DNA of the CDR3 is TGTGCCAGCAGCCGACGGACTAGCGGGGGGATATCCCAAGAGACCCAGTACTTC.